These 20 T cell receptor beta chains were all obtained from the same sample, sequenced in a study of CD4 T cells in relation to SARS-CoV-2 and coronaviruses. The unexposed donors gave CD4+ T cells in about 2010-2019, prior to COVID-19. Isolation of CD4+ T cells took place after around eleven days in culture. No antigen is known for these receptors. Using immunoSEQ multiplex PCR, the repertoire was profiled, and TCRdb retains in-frame clones only, with some absent. The sample consists of approximately 24,000 clones, 75% of them appearing once. Sample: CD4+ T cells from PBMCs, cultured in vitro. The receptors were sampled from a human donor in good health.

The genes are TRBV12-3 or TRBV12-4 and TRBJ1-6; 8 bases agree with TRBD1. CDR3 length: 13 residues. The V and J ends lost 6 bases and 9 bases, in that order; junction bases with no gene match: 4. CDR3 residues: CASRETGGSPLHF. The DNA for the CDR3 is TGTGCCAGCAGGGAAACAGGGGGTTCACCCCTCCACTTT.

The gene calls are TRBV4-3 and TRBJ1-1; the match to TRBD1 covers 10 bases. This CDR3 is built from 17 residues. The germline V gene encodes CDR1 LGHNA and CDR2 YSLEER. Trimming at V came to 1 base and at J to 2 bases, leaving 7 bases not matched to a gene. Here the CDR3 reads CASSQGVGTGVNTEAFF. The CDR3 DNA follows: TGCGCCAGCAGCCAAGGGGTGGGGACAGGGGTAAACACTGAAGCTTTCTTT.

This chain joins TRBV2 and TRBJ2-7; the match to TRBD2 covers 13 bases. The V gene's germline CDR1 is SNHLY and CDR2 FYNNEI. This CDR3 is built from 15 residues. The ends lost 7 bases at V and 4 bases at J; junction bases unmatched: 7. CDR3 residues: CASILPGLAGYEQYF. The CDR3 coding sequence is TGTGCCAGCATTCTACCGGGACTAGCGGGGTACGAGCAGTACTTC.

This sequence joins TRBV28 and TRBJ1-2; TRBD1 agrees at 9 bases. This CDR3 has 12 residues. V lost 7 bases to trimming and J lost 8 bases; unmatched junction nucleotides: 5. Per the germline V gene, CDR1 is MDHEN and CDR2 is SYDVKM. The CDR3 DNA is TGTGCCAGCAACACAGGGGGCACAGGCTACACCTTC. Translation gives CASNTGGTGYTF.

The CDR3 loop reads CASSYSGRRHEQYF. Written as DNA, the CDR3 is TGTGCCAGCAGTTACAGCGGGAGGAGGCACGAGCAGTACTTC. The chain recombines TRBV6-5 with TRBJ2-7; 9 bases are shared with TRBD2. The V and J ends lost 2 bases and 5 bases, in that order; junction bases with no gene match: 4. The V gene's germline CDR1 is MNHEY and CDR2 SVGAGI. The CDR3 covers 14 residues.

The chain has TRBV7-2 and TRBJ2-3; 10 nucleotides align to TRBD2. The ends lost 5 bases at V and 0 bases at J; junction bases unmatched: 5. Germline V gene data show CDR1 as SGHTA and CDR2 as FQGNSA. This CDR3 region has 16 residues. The CDR3 loop reads CASSPIAGGSTDTQYF. The CDR3 DNA reads TGTGCCAGCAGCCCGATAGCGGGGGGCAGCACAGATACGCAGTATTTT.

CDR3 nucleotide sequence: TGTGCCTACTCGGACAGGGCCAGGAACACCATATATTTT. It yields the protein CAYSDRARNTIYF. V is TRBV30 and J is TRBJ1-3, with 8 nucleotides matching TRBD1. CDR3 length: 13 amino acids. The V and J ends lost 7 bases and 7 bases, in that order; junction bases with no gene match: 9. From germline, CDR1 is GTSNPN and CDR2 SVGIG (reference sequence).

The chain has TRBV5-4 and TRBJ2-1, with 7 bases aligning to TRBD1. Germline lookup yields CDR1 SGHNT and CDR2 YYREEE (reference sequence). This CDR3 is 17 amino acids long. J was trimmed by 3 bases and V by 4 bases; bases with no gene match: 13. Here the CDR3 reads CASSGGTGANDYNEQFF. The CDR3 nucleotides read TGTGCCAGCAGCGGAGGTACAGGGGCCAATGACTACAATGAGCAGTTCTTC.

This clone has just one count. V and J are TRBV3-1 (or the pseudogene TRBV3-2) and TRBJ1-3; TRBD1 might be the D (5 bases). Germline CDR1 and CDR2: LGHDT and YNNKEL (reference sequence). The V end lost 0 bases, the J end lost 3 bases, and 15 bases lay between the germline ends. This CDR3 has 17 amino acids. As DNA, the CDR3 is TGTGCCAGCAGCCAAGATCCGGCAGGGATTAATGGAAACACCATATATTTT. As protein: CASSQDPAGINGNTIYF.

This clone was seen once. The chain couples TRBV7-9 to TRBJ2-1; D gene uncertain. Germline CDR1 is SEHNR and CDR2 is FQNEAQ (reference sequence). With 5 bases removed from V and 8 bases from J, the gap between germline ends came to 7 bases. The CDR3 covers 11 residues. CDR3 nucleotide sequence: TGTGCCAGCAGCACCAGCCATGAGCAGTTCTTC. This sequence encodes CASSTSHEQFF.

The rearrangement links TRBV14 to TRBJ2-7; D is tentatively TRBD1 or TRBD2 (6 bases each). V was clipped by 0 bases and J by 6 bases, with 9 bases between them. The CDR3 has 13 residues. Germline-derived CDR1 and CDR2 are SGHDN and FVKESK. CDR3 coding DNA: TGTGCCAGCAGCCAAGATTGGGGGGCCGAGCAGTACTTC. Its protein product is CASSQDWGAEQYF.

This chain uses TRBV11-3 with TRBJ1-5, with a weak D call TRBD1 (5 bases). Trimming pared 2 bases from V and 3 bases from J, leaving 8 bases between. Germline-derived CDR1 and CDR2 are SGHNT and YENEEA. This CDR3 is 14 amino acids long. CDR3 DNA: TGTGCCAGCAGCTTAATGACAGACAATCAGCCCCAGCATTTT. The encoded protein is CASSLMTDNQPQHF.

This chain links TRBV19 with TRBJ2-7; TRBD1 is a possible D gene (6 bases). The CDR3 length is 13 residues. The V end was cut by 5 bases, the J end by 4 bases, with 12 bases between. The germline CDR1 and CDR2 sequences are LNHDA and SQIVND (reference sequence). CDR3 sequence (DNA): TGTGCCAGTAGTTCCGGGACAACTTACGAGCAGTACTTC. Its protein is CASSSGTTYEQYF.

V gene TRBV6-5 combines with J gene TRBJ1-2, with 12 positions matching TRBD1. From germline, CDR1 is MNHEY and CDR2 SVGAGI. The CDR3 extends over 14 amino acids. The V and J ends lost 7 bases and 7 bases, in that order; junction bases with no gene match: 7. CDR3 sequence: CASTSGTGGFGYTF. CDR3 nucleotides: TGTGCCAGCACATCCGGGACAGGGGGCTTTGGCTACACCTTC.

The rearrangement joins TRBV30 to TRBJ1-4, with D hard to call. The V gene's germline CDR1 is GTSNPN and CDR2 SVGIG (reference sequence). The CDR3 has 13 amino acids. Here the CDR3 DNA reads TGTGCTGCGCTCGAGGCAACTAATGAAAAACTGTTTTTT. It specifies CAALEATNEKLFF.

J is TRBJ2-3 and V is TRBV18, with D uncertain. The ends were cut back, 3 bases at V and 4 bases at J, with 8 bases in the middle. The V gene's germline CDR1 is KGHSH and CDR2 LQKENI. CDR3 size: 13 residues. CDR3 nucleotide sequence: TGTGCCAGCTCACCCCCTAACCCAGATACGCAGTATTTT. Amino acid sequence: CASSPPNPDTQYF. Full variable domain (remainder filled in from reference TRBV18 and TRBJ2-3): NAGVMQNPRHLVRRRGQEARLRCSPMKGHSHVYWYRQLPEEGLKFMVYLQKENIIDESGMPKERFSAEFPKEGPSILRIQQVVRGDSAAYFCASSPPNPDTQYFGPGTRLTVL.

The chain links TRBV4-1 to TRBJ1-5; D is uncertain. Per germline, CDR1 MGHRA and CDR2 YSYEKL. V shed 3 bases and J shed 1 base, with 22 bases lying between them. The CDR3 contains 19 residues. In DNA form, the CDR3 reads TGCGCCAGCAGCCACTCGATCAGCGGGAGCAAGAGGAGCAATCAGCCCCAGCATTTT. Translating it yields CASSHSISGSKRSNQPQHF.

CDR3 coding DNA: TGTGCCAGCAGCTTGGACGGGGGCTACGAGCAGTACTTC. This encodes CASSLDGGYEQYF. V and J are TRBV7-9 and TRBJ2-7; TRBD2 might be the D (6 bases). Trimming cost V 3 bases and J 3 bases, with 9 bases left between them. The CDR3 is 13 amino acids. Germline V gene sequence: CDR1 SEHNR, CDR2 FQNEAQ (reference sequence).

This clone has a handful of counts. This sequence joins TRBV7-9 and TRBJ2-5, with D uncertain. The CDR3 is 16 amino acids. The germline V gene has CDR1 SEHNR and CDR2 FQNEAQ (reference sequence). Trimming cost V 0 bases and J 1 base, with 12 bases left between them. The CDR3 nucleotides read TGTGCCAGCAGCTTAGCACGAGGTGGCGGCCAAGAGACCCAGTACTTC. Amino acids: CASSLARGGGQETQYF.

The rearrangement links TRBV24-1 to TRBJ2-7, with D uncertain. The CDR3 spans 12 residues. The V and J ends lost 5 bases and 0 bases respectively, with 4 bases between them. Germline V gene lookup returns CDR1 KGHDR and CDR2 SFDVKD. The CDR3 here is CATSGGSYEQYF. The CDR3 coding sequence is TGTGCCACCAGTGGGGGCTCCTACGAGCAGTACTTC.